The entry below describes one TCR beta chain. The data were taken from a study of blood T cell repertoires in COVID-19. The assay was immunoSEQ multiplex PCR, and TCRdb's table has in-frame clones only and misses some. The sample shows over 150,000 clones, over 70% of them seen only once. Trimming at V came to 7 bases and at J to 3 bases, leaving 5 bases not matched to a gene. CDR1 is LGHNT, CDR2 FRNRAP, per germline. The CDR3 runs 15 residues. The specimen sequenced was peripheral blood. The chain recombines TRBV12-5 with TRBJ2-3; 12 bases align to TRBD2. The TCR originated in a woman in her 70s who had recovered from COVID-19. CDR3 protein: CASAPGLAGTDTQYF. The CDR3 DNA follows: TGTGCTAGTGCCCCCGGACTAGCGGGGACAGATACGCAGTATTTT.